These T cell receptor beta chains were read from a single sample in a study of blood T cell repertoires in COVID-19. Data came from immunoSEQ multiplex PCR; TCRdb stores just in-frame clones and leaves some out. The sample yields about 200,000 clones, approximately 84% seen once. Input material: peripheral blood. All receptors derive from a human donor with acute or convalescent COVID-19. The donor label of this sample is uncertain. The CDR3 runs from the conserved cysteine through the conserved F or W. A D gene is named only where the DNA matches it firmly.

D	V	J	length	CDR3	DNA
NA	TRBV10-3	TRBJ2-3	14	CAISSGQGGDTQYF	TGTGCCATCAGCTCCGGACAGGGAGGGGATACGCAGTATTTT
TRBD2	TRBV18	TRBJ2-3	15	CASSPIAGPTDTQYF	TGTGCCAGCTCACCAATAGCGGGACCCACAGATACGCAGTATTTT
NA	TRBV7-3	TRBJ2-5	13	CASSLQGFETQYF	TGTGCCAGCAGCCTACAGGGATTTGAGACCCAGTACTTC
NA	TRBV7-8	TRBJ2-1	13	CASSLSGYNEQFF	TGTGCCAGCAGCTTATCAGGGTACAATGAGCAGTTCTTC
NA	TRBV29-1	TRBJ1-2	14	CSVKPGHDNYGYTF	TGCAGCGTCAAACCGGGACACGATAACTATGGCTACACCTTC
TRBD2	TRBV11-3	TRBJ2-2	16	CASSTGTSGSTGELFF	TGTGCCAGCAGCACCGGGACTAGCGGGAGTACAGGGGAGCTGTTTTTT
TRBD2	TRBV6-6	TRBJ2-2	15	CASSPTSGTTGELFF	TGTGCCAGCAGTCCTACTAGCGGAACCACCGGGGAGCTGTTTTTT
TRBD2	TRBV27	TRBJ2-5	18	CASSMTSGRIRTRETQYF	TGTGCCAGCAGTATGACTAGCGGGAGGATCCGGACCCGGGAGACCCAGTACTTC
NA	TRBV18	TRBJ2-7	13	CASSPSRDYEQYF	TGTGCCAGCTCACCATCCAGGGACTACGAGCAGTACTTC
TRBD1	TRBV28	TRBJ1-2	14	CASSNPGQGYGYTF	TGTGCCAGCAGTAATCCGGGACAGGGGTATGGCTACACCTTC